The source of this T cell receptor beta chain is a study of PD-L1 blockade in urothelial cancer. As for the study in general: Individuals in the cohort had been given 0 to 3 earlier chemotherapy regimens. General observations from the study: Clonality of blood TCR below the median before treatment predicted better survival.

TCRdb's table, derived via immunoSEQ multiplex PCR, lists solely in-frame clones and lacks some. The sample has 70,000 or so clones, less than 90% seen once. The V gene lost 0 bases and the J gene lost 5 bases, with 12 bases spanning the gap. CDR1 and CDR2 (germline): SGDLS, YYNGEE. The CDR3 runs 14 residues. The patients had locally advanced or metastatic urothelial carcinoma. Details on this clone: Its specificity is not known.

This sequence originates from a man between 65 and 85 years old with urothelial cancer. The sample consisted of PBMCs, taken around atezolizumab (anti-PD-L1) treatment. The chain is built from TRBV9 and TRBJ2-7, with D tentatively TRBD1 (5 bases). CDR3: CASSVGKGINEQYF. Here the CDR3 DNA reads TGTGCCAGCAGCGTAGGTAAGGGGATCAACGAGCAGTACTTC. The complete variable domain, with remaining parts taken from reference TRBV9 and TRBJ2-7, reads DSGVTQTPKHLITATGQRVTLRCSPRSGDLSVYWYQQSLDQGLQFLIQYYNGEERAKGNILERFSAQQFPDLHSELNLSSLELGDSALYFCASSVGKGINEQYFGPGTRLTVT.